These 19 T cell receptor beta chains were all obtained from the same sample, sequenced in a study of CXCR3-negative and CXCR3-positive naive CD8 T cells. General study points: TRB CDR3 hydrophobicity was greater in CXCR3-positive naive cells than in CXCR3-negative naive cells.

These receptors have no known antigen. Via 5' RACE with UMI labels, TRB cDNA libraries were prepared. TCRdb derives one entry per CDR3 protein from the 5' RACE reads, leaving out DNA. The ten top clones account for approximately 1%, within a sample of roughly 93,000 distinct CDR3 sequences. Specimen: naive CXCR3+ CD8+ T cells from blood. Specified subset: CD45RO-CCR7+CD27+CD95- naive CD8+ T cells expressing CXCR3 (TNR3+). The receptor source for this set is a human donor in good health. Some clones in this sample may be carry-over from other donors' samples.

The CDR3: CSVETDTYGYTF. The chain is built from TRBV29-1 and TRBJ1-2. The germline CDR1 and CDR2 sequences are SQVTM and ANQGSEA. The CDR3 covers 12 residues.

The chain couples TRBV29-1 to TRBJ2-7; TCRdb lists TRBD1, though no DNA is available to test this call. The CDR3 sequence is 16 residues long. Germline V gene sequence: CDR1 SQVTM, CDR2 ANQGSEA. The CDR3 here is CSVEDLGQGSTYEQYF.

J is TRBJ2-1 and V is TRBV29-1; TCRdb's D call of TRBD1 is untestable without DNA. The CDR3 extends over 12 amino acids. CDR1 and CDR2 from the germline V gene are SQVTM and ANQGSEA. CDR3 in amino acids: CSVEIVGDEQFF.

The chain is built from TRBV21-1 and TRBJ1-4. TRBV21-1 constitutes a pseudogene. CDR3 length: 13 residues. The CDR3 loop is CASSRQDNEKLFF.

The gene calls are TRBV29-1 and TRBJ1-2; TCRdb gives TRBD1 as the D gene, but with no DNA this cannot be confirmed. CDR3 length: 16 amino acids. Per the germline V gene, CDR1 is SQVTM and CDR2 is ANQGSEA. This CDR3 reads CSVDPSRDRAFDGYTF.

J is TRBJ2-3 and V is TRBV10-3; the D call from TCRdb, TRBD2, cannot be confirmed without DNA. CDR3 length: 21 residues. Germline V gene lookup returns CDR1 ENHRY and CDR2 SYGVKD. The CDR3 sequence: CAIRLRGETVAGGGVTDTQYF.

The V gene is TRBV12-5, the J gene TRBJ2-2; TCRdb selects TRBD2, and the lack of DNA leaves this call unchecked. This CDR3 comprises 16 residues. Germline V lookup: CDR1 LGHNT, CDR2 FRNRAP. The CDR3 spells CASGDSVGGNTGELFF.

The chain recombines TRBV6-5 with TRBJ2-5; TCRdb names TRBD1, which stays unverified in the absence of DNA. CDR1 and CDR2 from the germline V gene are MNHEY and SVGAGI. This CDR3 has 13 amino acids. CDR3 region: CASSGGRRETQYF.

The chain's CDR3 is CASSYSHAQPQHF. The genes are TRBV6-5 and TRBJ1-5. Germline V CDR1 and CDR2: MNHEY, SVGAGI. There are 13 residues in the CDR3.

The J gene is TRBJ2-2, the V gene TRBV7-2; TCRdb picks TRBD2, but there is no DNA to check that call. Germline-derived CDR1 and CDR2 are SGHTA and FQGNSA. The CDR3 has 15 amino acids. The CDR3 loop is CASSLLAGVDGELFF.

The chain couples TRBV14 to TRBJ2-1; TCRdb lists TRBD1, though no DNA is available to test this call. The CDR3 contains 12 residues. The germline V gene encodes CDR1 SGHDN and CDR2 FVKESK. CDR3: CASSQEGDEQFF.

The chain is built from TRBV29-1 and TRBJ2-3; TCRdb outputs TRBD2, but without DNA this stays unchecked. The CDR3 is made up of 22 amino acids. Germline CDR1 SQVTM, CDR2 ANQGSEA. The CDR3 reads CSVEAGQGGLAGGQIHPDTQYF.

The CDR3 is CASRHYLTEKGNNEQFF. V is TRBV6-6 and J is TRBJ2-1. Per germline, CDR1 MNHNY and CDR2 SVGAGI (reference sequence). The CDR3 has 17 residues.

This CDR3 reads CASSLPQGARTDTQYF. V usage is TRBV7-8 and J usage is TRBJ2-3; TCRdb's D call, TRBD1, is unchecked because there is no DNA. This CDR3 has 16 residues. Germline V gene lookup returns CDR1 SGHVS and CDR2 FQNEAQ.

The chain links TRBV4-2 to TRBJ2-1; absent DNA, TCRdb's TRBD1 call cannot be checked. Germline V gene data show CDR1 as LGHNA and CDR2 as YNFKEQ. The CDR3 loop spans 17 amino acids. CDR3 loop: CASSQEGGVSSYNEQFF.

The chain carries TRBV10-3 and TRBJ1-2. This CDR3 has 12 amino acids. The germline V gene encodes CDR1 ENHRY and CDR2 SYGVKD. The CDR3 protein is CATEQLDYGYTF.

The chain has TRBV20-1 and TRBJ2-3; the D call from TCRdb, TRBD2, cannot be confirmed without DNA. The CDR3 runs to 16 residues. CDR1 is DFQATT and CDR2 is SNEGSKA in the germline V gene (reference sequence). CDR3: CSAIPTSGGRTDTQYF.

The genes are TRBV5-1 and TRBJ2-7; the TRBD1 assignment by TCRdb is unverifiable without DNA. Germline assignment: CDR1 SGHRS and CDR2 YFSETQ. This CDR3 has 17 residues. This CDR3 is CASSLDRQGGTYYEQYF.

The rearrangement uses TRBV12-3 or TRBV12-4 and TRBJ2-3; no DNA is available, so the TRBD2 call from TCRdb remains unchecked. This CDR3 is built from 18 residues. The CDR3 sequence is CASRSWTSGGAGTDTQYF.